The 15 T cell receptor beta chains presented below share a single source sample, sequenced in a study of blood T cell repertoires in COVID-19. Sequencing used immunoSEQ multiplex PCR; TCRdb keeps in-frame clones, though not all of them. The sample contains 80,000 to 100,000 clones, around 80% of which appear only once. Sequencing was done on a sample of peripheral blood. The receptors originated from a man in his sixties or seventies with acute or convalescent COVID-19.

The chain carries TRBV18 and TRBJ1-6, with 7 bases matching TRBD1. CDR1 KGHSH and CDR2 LQKENI come from the germline V gene. CDR3 length equals 18 residues. V gave up 4 bases and J gave up 2 bases; unmatched junction bases: 11. CDR3 residues: CASSLSQGQGAYNSPLHF. CDR3 DNA sequence: TGTGCCAGCTCACTCTCACAGGGCCAGGGGGCCTATAATTCACCCCTCCACTTT. The variable domain in full, with the rest retrieved from reference TRBV18 and TRBJ1-6, is NAGVMQNPRHLVRRRGQEARLRCSPMKGHSHVYWYRQLPEEGLKFMVYLQKENIIDESGMPKERFSAEFPKEGPSILRIQQVVRGDSAAYFCASSLSQGQGAYNSPLHFGNGTRLTVT.

V gene TRBV7-6 combines with J gene TRBJ1-6; no reliable D call. The CDR3 is 14 residues long. Germline-derived CDR1 and CDR2 are SGHVS and FNYEAQ. Between the trimmed V and J ends, which lost 1 base and 6 bases, there was a span of 7 bases. This CDR3 reads CASSLEAGNSPLHF. The DNA of the CDR3 is TGTGCCAGCAGCTTAGAAGCGGGTAATTCACCCCTCCACTTT.

The chain combines TRBV2 with TRBJ2-5, with a possible D match to TRBD2 (6 bases). V was clipped by 6 bases and J by 2 bases, with 25 bases between them. Germline CDR1 and CDR2: SNHLY and FYNNEI. The CDR3 covers 18 residues. The CDR3 sequence is CASRGSRLALAPQETQYF. CDR3 coding DNA: TGTGCCAGCAGGGGCTCGCGGCTAGCCCTAGCGCCTCAAGAGACCCAGTACTTC. The full variable domain, its missing parts supplied by reference TRBV2 and TRBJ2-5, is EPEVTQTPSHQVTQMGQEVILRCVPISNHLYFYWYRQILGQKVEFLVSFYNNEISEKSEIFDDQFSVERPDGSNFTLKIRSTKLEDSAMYFCASRGSRLALAPQETQYFGPGTRLLVL.

This sequence joins TRBV11-2 and TRBJ2-3, with 11 bases lining up with TRBD2. The CDR3 sequence is 15 residues long. V was pared by 5 bases and J by 4 bases, with 5 bases of the junction left unmatched. CDR1 is SGHAT and CDR2 is FQNNGV in the germline V gene. CDR3 protein: CASSIAGGPPDTQYF. Written as DNA, the CDR3 is TGTGCCAGCAGCATAGCGGGAGGGCCCCCAGATACGCAGTATTTT.

This clone was observed a single time. This chain joins TRBV28 and TRBJ2-3; D perhaps matches TRBD2 (6 bases). V was cut by 3 bases and J by 4 bases, with 14 bases left in between. This CDR3 is 15 amino acids long. CDR1 and CDR2 from the germline V gene are MDHEN and SYDVKM. The CDR3 DNA sequence: TGTGCCAGCAGTTTTACCGGGAGAAGGGCAGATACGCAGTATTTT. Its translation: CASSFTGRRADTQYF.

This chain joins TRBV18 and TRBJ1-1, with 7 nucleotides matching TRBD1. The CDR3 runs 17 residues. The V and J ends lost 0 bases and 1 base, in that order; junction bases with no gene match: 8. Germline assignment: CDR1 KGHSH and CDR2 LQKENI. CDR3 in amino acids: CASSPPGTDLRNTEAFF. CDR3 DNA: TGTGCCAGCTCACCACCGGGGACAGATTTACGGAACACTGAAGCTTTCTTT.

The gene calls are TRBV11-2 and TRBJ2-1; 12 nucleotides align to TRBD2. The V gene's germline CDR1 is SGHAT and CDR2 FQNNGV. The CDR3 totals 17 residues. V shed 5 bases and J 0 bases; nucleotides not matched to a gene: 5. The CDR3 is CASSQRLAGDSYNEQFF. CDR3 nucleotide sequence: TGTGCCAGCAGCCAACGACTAGCGGGGGACTCCTACAATGAGCAGTTCTTC.

V gene TRBV3-1 (or the pseudogene TRBV3-2) combines with J gene TRBJ2-7; TRBD2 matches at 11 bases. The J segment lost 4 bases and the V segment lost 4 bases, leaving 6 bases of the junction unmatched. Germline-derived CDR1 and CDR2 are LGHDT and YNNKEL (reference sequence). The CDR3 loop spans 15 amino acids. The chain's CDR3 is CASSRRLAGPYEQYF. CDR3 DNA sequence: TGTGCCAGCAGCCGCCGACTAGCGGGACCTTACGAGCAGTACTTC.

This rearrangement joins TRBV5-4 to TRBJ1-1; 8 bases are shared with TRBD1. V gave up 4 bases and J gave up 4 bases; unmatched junction bases: 9. The CDR3 has 15 residues. Germline-derived CDR1 and CDR2 are SGHNT and YYREEE (reference sequence). The CDR3 DNA sequence: TGTGCCAGCAGCACCGACAGGGGAGGGGTCACTGAAGCTTTCTTT. Translated, it gives CASSTDRGGVTEAFF.

The chain couples TRBV25-1 to TRBJ2-2, with 7 positions matching TRBD1. The CDR3 runs 18 residues. J lost 0 bases, V lost 5 bases, and 12 bases had no gene match. Germline CDR1 is MGHDK and CDR2 is SYGVNS. The CDR3 nucleotides read TGTGCCAGCAGTCCTCTCCTCGGACAGGTCGCGAACACCGGGGAGCTGTTTTTT. Translating gives CASSPLLGQVANTGELFF.

The V and J genes are TRBV6-4 and TRBJ2-1, with 9 positions matching TRBD1. The CDR3 is 15 amino acids. The trim removed 4 bases at V and 9 bases at J, leaving 10 bases unmatched. CDR1 MRHNA and CDR2 SNTAGT come from the germline V gene. CDR3 in amino acids: CASSGGGQGSSEQFF. Written as DNA, the CDR3 is TGTGCCAGCAGTGGAGGGGGACAGGGCAGTAGTGAGCAGTTCTTC.

This chain connects TRBV7-8 to TRBJ2-5; 7 bases are a match to TRBD2. CDR3 length equals 18 residues. From germline, CDR1 is SGHVS and CDR2 FQNEAQ. V shed 2 bases and J 5 bases; nucleotides not matched to a gene: 17. The CDR3 protein is CASSLLAIGGGRTETQYF. In DNA form, the CDR3 reads TGTGCCAGCAGCTTACTAGCAATTGGGGGGGGTCGTACGGAGACCCAGTACTTC.

In this sample, this clone turned up once. This chain joins TRBV18 and TRBJ2-5; D uncertain. Germline V gives CDR1 KGHSH, CDR2 LQKENI. CDR3 length: 13 amino acids. Trimming left V 6 bases short and J 5 bases short, with 13 bases between. The CDR3 here is CASSPPSWETQYF. In nucleotides, the CDR3 is TGTGCCAGCTCCCCCCCTAGTTGGGAGACCCAGTACTTC. The full variable domain, with the rest looked up from reference TRBV18 and TRBJ2-5, is NAGVMQNPRHLVRRRGQEARLRCSPMKGHSHVYWYRQLPEEGLKFMVYLQKENIIDESGMPKERFSAEFPKEGPSILRIQQVVRGDSAAYFCASSPPSWETQYFGPGTRLLVL.

This chain joins TRBV4-3 and TRBJ2-5, with 7 bases fitting TRBD2. Germline CDR1 is LGHNA and CDR2 is YSLEER. After removal of 0 bases from V and 5 bases from J, the junction contained 9 bases not matched to a gene. This CDR3 comprises 16 residues. CDR3 residues: CASSQDLAVGGETQYF. In DNA form, the CDR3 reads TGCGCCAGCAGCCAAGATCTAGCGGTCGGGGGGGAGACCCAGTACTTC.

This chain links TRBV20-1 with TRBJ2-7, with D perhaps TRBD2 (5 bases). Looked up from germline, CDR1 is DFQATT and CDR2 is SNEGSKA (reference sequence). Trimming removed 3 bases from V and 4 bases from J, with 7 bases in between. The CDR3 consists of 11 residues. CDR3: CSASPGYEQYF. The CDR3 coding sequence is TGCAGTGCTAGTCCGGGATACGAGCAGTACTTC.